A selection of T cell receptor beta chains follows, all from one sample in a study of memory CD4+ T cells and cytomegalovirus serostatus. Assay used: immunoSEQ multiplex PCR; TCRdb lists only in-frame clones, some missing. The sample contains 35,000 to 55,000 clones, 60% to 80% of which appear only once. Sequencing input: memory CD4+ T cells from blood. The receptors stem from an adult in good health and CMV-seronegative. Each CDR3 is given without its conserved first and last residue. A D gene is named only where the DNA matches it firmly.

j_gene,d_gene,v_gene,CDR3aa
TRBJ1-2,-,TRBV5-1,ASSTAPAGQGPTANYGYT
TRBJ2-3,-,TRBV6-6,ASNRLGADTQY
TRBJ2-5,-,TRBV10-2,ASSYAGFQETQY
TRBJ2-5,-,TRBV7-9,ASTPTRHTETQY
TRBJ1-2,-,TRBV7-2,ASSLAKVREVGYT
TRBJ2-5,-,TRBV7-3,ASSRGPAETQY
TRBJ1-6,-,TRBV7-6,ASSLAGLQNSPLH
TRBJ1-1,-,TRBV6-5,ASSYSMGVGNTEAF
TRBJ1-6,-,TRBV7-9,ASSFGNMNSPLH
TRBJ1-3,-,TRBV5-1,ASSLGWGSSGNTIY
TRBJ2-1,-,TRBV4-1,ASSEARGEQF